This T cell receptor beta chain was recorded in a study of CD4 T cells in relation to SARS-CoV-2 and coronaviruses. TCRdb's table, derived via immunoSEQ multiplex PCR, lists solely in-frame clones and lacks some. The repertoire has some 60,000 clones, 92% of them found once; the top ten carry about 0.36%. General study points: In roughly 61% of donors, memory CD4+ clonotypes crossrecognized SARS-CoV-2 and at least one common cold coronavirus spike. Culture-expanded clones reflect memory recall rather than primary priming during culture.

On this clone itself: Its antigen is unknown.

V gave up 2 bases and J gave up 0 bases, with 4 bases separating them. This CDR3 comprises 13 residues. The germline gives CDR1 KGHSH, CDR2 LQKENI. This sequence joins TRBV18 and TRBJ1-1; D remains ambiguous. This receptor was identified in an adult with COVID-19. Source material: naive CD4+ T cells from PBMCs. Noted subset: naive CD4+ T cells isolated by negative enrichment. The DNA of the CDR3 is TGTGCCAGCTCACCATCGCTGAACACTGAAGCTTTCTTT. Amino acids: CASSPSLNTEAFF.